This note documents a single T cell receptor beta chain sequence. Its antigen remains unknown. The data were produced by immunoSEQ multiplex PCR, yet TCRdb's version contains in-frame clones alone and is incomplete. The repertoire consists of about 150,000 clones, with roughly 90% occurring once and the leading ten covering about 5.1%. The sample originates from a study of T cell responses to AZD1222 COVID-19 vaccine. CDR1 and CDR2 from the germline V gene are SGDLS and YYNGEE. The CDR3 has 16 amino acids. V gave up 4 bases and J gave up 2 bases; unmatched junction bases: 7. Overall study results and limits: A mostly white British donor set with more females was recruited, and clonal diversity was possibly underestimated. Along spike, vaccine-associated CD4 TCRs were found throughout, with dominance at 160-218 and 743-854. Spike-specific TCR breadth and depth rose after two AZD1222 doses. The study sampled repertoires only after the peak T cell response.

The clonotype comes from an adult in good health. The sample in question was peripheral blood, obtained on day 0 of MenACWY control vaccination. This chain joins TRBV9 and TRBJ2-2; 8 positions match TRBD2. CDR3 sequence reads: CASSHSGSLNTGELFF. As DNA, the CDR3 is TGTGCCAGCAGCCACAGCGGGAGCCTTAACACCGGGGAGCTGTTTTTT.